This TCR beta chain was observed in a study of blood T cells in healthy people across ages. V was shortened by 7 bases and J by 5 bases, with 20 bases between the two germline ends. From germline, CDR1 is DFQATT and CDR2 SNEGSKA (reference sequence). The CDR3 loop spans 14 amino acids. It was with a sample-barcoded 5' primer and a J-beta primer mix that a second PCR of roughly 7 to 12 cycles was run. TCRdb itself ran the 5' RACE reads through MiXCR, one entry per CDR3 protein. The data contain 760,000 or so distinct CDR3 sequences, around 25% of them singletons. This sample was also put to use in a study of T cells of mothers and their children.

Sequenced sample: blood. The source of this sequence is a boy younger than 18 in good health. The chain joins TRBV20-1 to TRBJ1-1; D is unresolved. The CDR3 DNA reads TGCAGTGGCTCGCGAGGTGGTTTTAGGACTGAAGCTTTCTTT. This codes for CSGSRGGFRTEAFF.